This T cell receptor (beta chain) was obtained from a study of cytomegalovirus exposure and HLA in healthy donors. PCR used 60 Vbeta primers and 13 Jbeta primers. Repertoires were generated with immunoSEQ multiplex PCR, while TCRdb's copy carries only in-frame clones and drops some. The top ten hold 5.4% of the sample, which has about 170,000 clones, 73% seen once. Deletions cut 1 base from V and 1 base from J, with 7 bases between. The length of the CDR3 is 14 residues. Germline-derived CDR1 and CDR2 are SGHVS and FQNEAQ. The TCR was taken from a woman under 30 in good health and CMV-seropositive. The chain has TRBV7-8 and TRBJ1-1, with D possibly TRBD1 on 5 matching bases. The sample consisted of PBMCs. CDR3 protein: CASSLGGGNTEAFF. The CDR3 nucleotides are TGTGCCAGCAGCTTAGGGGGCGGGAACACTGAAGCTTTCTTT.